This T cell receptor (beta chain) comes out of a study of blood T cell repertoires in COVID-19. Whole-study context: Sources were T cells, B-cell-depleted T cells, or PBMCs; the material itself was cDNA or gDNA.

TCRdb keeps only in-frame clones here, not all; method: immunoSEQ multiplex PCR. The sample lists roughly 190,000 clones; 86% were seen once. Germline lookup yields CDR1 SGHRS and CDR2 YFSETQ. The CDR3 has 16 residues. The J segment lost 3 bases and the V segment lost 4 bases, leaving 11 bases of the junction unmatched. The TCR originated in a woman aged 60-70 years with COVID-19, enrolled during active disease. Sequencing input: peripheral blood. The rearrangement uses TRBV5-1 and TRBJ2-5; 8 bases map to TRBD2. CDR3 DNA: TGCGCCAGCAGCGTCCTAGGGGCGGGAGGTGAAGAGACCCAGTACTTC. Encoded protein: CASSVLGAGGEETQYF.